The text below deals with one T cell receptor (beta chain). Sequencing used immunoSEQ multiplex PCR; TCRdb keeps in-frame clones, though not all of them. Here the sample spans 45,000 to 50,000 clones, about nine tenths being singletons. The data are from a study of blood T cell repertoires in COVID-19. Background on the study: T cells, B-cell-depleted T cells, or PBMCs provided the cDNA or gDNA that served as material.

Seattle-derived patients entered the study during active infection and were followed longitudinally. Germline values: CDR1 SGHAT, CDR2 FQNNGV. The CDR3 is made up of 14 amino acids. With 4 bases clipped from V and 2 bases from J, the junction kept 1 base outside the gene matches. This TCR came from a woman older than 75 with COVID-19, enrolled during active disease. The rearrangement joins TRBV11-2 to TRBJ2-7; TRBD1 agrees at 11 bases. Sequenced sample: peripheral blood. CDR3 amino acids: CASSSGQGAYEQYF. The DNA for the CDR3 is TGTGCCAGCAGCTCGGGACAGGGGGCCTACGAGCAGTACTTC.